This T cell receptor (beta chain) is drawn from a study of HIV-infected patients and healthy controls. TCRdb used MiXCR to reprocess the 5' RACE reads, holding one entry per CDR3 protein. Among 60,000 to 75,000 distinct CDR3 sequences, 15% to 20% were seen once, and the ten largest hold approximately 5.3%. Germline CDR1 reads SGHTA; CDR2 reads FQGTGA. V was trimmed by 2 bases and J by 0 bases, leaving 9 bases between them. CDR3 length equals 15 residues. Material for sequencing was CD4+ T cells from blood. J is TRBJ2-3 and V is TRBV7-3, with D uncertain. The sequence was collected from a human donor in good health. The CDR3: CASSLQAASTDTQYF. The CDR3 DNA reads TGTGCCAGCAGCTTACAGGCTGCTAGCACAGATACGCAGTATTTT.